Given below is one TCR beta chain in context. What it recognizes is unknown. The data belong to a study of cytomegalovirus exposure and HLA in healthy donors. Findings and caveats of the study: A previous analysis found most TCR beta V segments productive roughly 90% or roughly 30% of the time. A few CMV-associated chains proved CMV antigen-specific in vitro.

This CDR3 region has 16 residues. V lost 0 bases, J lost 4 bases, and 9 bases stayed unmatched. Germline V gene sequence: CDR1 SGHRS, CDR2 YFSETQ. 60 Vbeta and 13 Jbeta primers were used in PCR. The data were produced by immunoSEQ multiplex PCR, yet TCRdb's version contains in-frame clones alone and is incomplete. The sample records about 150,000 clones, approximately 85% being singletons. Input material: PBMCs. This sequence joins TRBV5-1 and TRBJ2-5, with 7 positions matching TRBD2. The receptor comes from a man aged 25 to 45 in good health and CMV-seropositive. CDR3 bases: TGCGCCAGCAGCTTGGCCAACAGCGGGACCTTAGAGACCCAGTACTTC. Its protein product is CASSLANSGTLETQYF.